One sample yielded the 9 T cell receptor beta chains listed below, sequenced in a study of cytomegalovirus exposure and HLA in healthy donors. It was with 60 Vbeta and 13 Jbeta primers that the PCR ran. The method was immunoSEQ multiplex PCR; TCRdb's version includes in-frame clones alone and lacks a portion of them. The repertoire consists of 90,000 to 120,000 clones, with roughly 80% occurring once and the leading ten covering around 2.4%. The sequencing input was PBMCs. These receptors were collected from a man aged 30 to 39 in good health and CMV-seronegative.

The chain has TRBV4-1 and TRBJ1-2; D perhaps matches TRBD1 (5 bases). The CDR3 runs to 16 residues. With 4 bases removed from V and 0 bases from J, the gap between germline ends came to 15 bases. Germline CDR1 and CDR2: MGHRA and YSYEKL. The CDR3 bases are TGCGCCAGCAGCCGAATCGTAATGGGGCCTAACTATGGCTACACCTTC. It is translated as CASSRIVMGPNYGYTF.

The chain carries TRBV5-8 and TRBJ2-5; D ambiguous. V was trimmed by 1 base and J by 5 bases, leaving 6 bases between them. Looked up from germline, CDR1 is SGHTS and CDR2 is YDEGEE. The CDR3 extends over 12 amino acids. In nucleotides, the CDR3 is TGTGCCAGCAGCTTGAACTGGGAGACCCAGTACTTC. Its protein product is CASSLNWETQYF.

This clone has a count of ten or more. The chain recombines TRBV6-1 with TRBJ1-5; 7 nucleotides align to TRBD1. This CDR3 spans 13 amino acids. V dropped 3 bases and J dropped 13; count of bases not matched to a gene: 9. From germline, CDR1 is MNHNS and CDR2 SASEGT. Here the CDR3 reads CASSDWGQPRQHF. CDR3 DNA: TGTGCCAGCAGTGATTGGGGACAGCCTCGTCAGCATTTT.

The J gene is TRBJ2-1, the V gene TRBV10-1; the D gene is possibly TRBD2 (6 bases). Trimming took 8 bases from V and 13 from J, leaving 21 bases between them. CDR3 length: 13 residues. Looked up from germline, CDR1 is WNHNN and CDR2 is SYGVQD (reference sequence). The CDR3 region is CASAEGLGLRQFF. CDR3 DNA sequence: TGCGCCAGCGCGGAGGGCCTCGGTTTACGTCAGTTCTTC.

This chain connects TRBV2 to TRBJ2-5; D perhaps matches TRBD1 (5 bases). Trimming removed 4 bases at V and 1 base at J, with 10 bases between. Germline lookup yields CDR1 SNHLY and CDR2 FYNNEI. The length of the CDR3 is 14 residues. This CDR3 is CASSARQLQETQYF. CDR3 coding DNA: TGTGCCAGCAGTGCCCGACAGCTCCAAGAGACCCAGTACTTC.

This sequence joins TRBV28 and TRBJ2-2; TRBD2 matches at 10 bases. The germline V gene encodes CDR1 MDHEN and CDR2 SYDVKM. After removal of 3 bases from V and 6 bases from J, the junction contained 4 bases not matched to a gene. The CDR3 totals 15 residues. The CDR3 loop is CASSFLAGGSGELFF. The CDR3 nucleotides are TGTGCCAGCAGTTTTTTAGCGGGAGGATCCGGGGAGCTGTTTTTT.

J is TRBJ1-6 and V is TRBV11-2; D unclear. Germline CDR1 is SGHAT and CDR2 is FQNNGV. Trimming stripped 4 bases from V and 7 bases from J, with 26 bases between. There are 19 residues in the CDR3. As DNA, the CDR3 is TGTGCCAGCAGCTCAATCTCTCTTACCGGGTACCAGAAAAATTCACCCCTCCACTTT. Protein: CASSSISLTGYQKNSPLHF.

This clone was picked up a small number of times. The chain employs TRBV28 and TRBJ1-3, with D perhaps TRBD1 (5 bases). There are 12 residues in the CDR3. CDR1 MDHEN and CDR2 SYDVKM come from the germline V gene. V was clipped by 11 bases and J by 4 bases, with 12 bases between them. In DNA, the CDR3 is TGTGCCGCGGGGGTAACGGGAAACACCATATATTTT. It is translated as CAAGVTGNTIYF.

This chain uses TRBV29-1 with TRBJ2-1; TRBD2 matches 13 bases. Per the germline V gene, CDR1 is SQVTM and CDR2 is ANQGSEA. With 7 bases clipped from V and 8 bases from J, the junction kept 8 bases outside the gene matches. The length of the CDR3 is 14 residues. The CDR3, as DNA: TGCAGCGGCCGTACTAGCGGGAGGGTCTATGAGCAGTTCTTC. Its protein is CSGRTSGRVYEQFF.